One T cell receptor beta chain is described in this entry. What it binds is unknown. Treatment reported: oral pan-JAK inhibitor, 5-10 mg twice daily. Trimming removed 7 bases from V and 4 bases from J, with 17 bases in between. From germline, CDR1 is GTSNPN and CDR2 SVGIG (reference sequence). The CDR3 consists of 14 residues. The data were obtained in a study of CD8+ T cells in alopecia areata. About the study: Treatment of the treated patients consisted of oral tofacitinib, 5 to 10 mg twice daily.

After isolation, RNA underwent reverse transcription to generate cDNA as the sequencing template. Only in-frame clones appear in the TCRdb table, and some are missing; sequencing was by immunoSEQ multiplex PCR. This sample has around 270,000 clones, with about 62% found just once. Study results and limitations: Compared with normal scalp, lesional scalp had higher clonality and more expanded CD8+ clones.

The starting material was CD4+ T cells sorted from blood, obtained at week 24, from a patient treated with tofacitinib. The chain combines TRBV30 with TRBJ1-3, with a weak D call TRBD1 (5 bases). This receptor was obtained from a human donor with alopecia areata. The CDR3 DNA reads TGTGCCTCACCGGGGCCTGCGAACGGAAACACCATATATTTT. It encodes CASPGPANGNTIYF.